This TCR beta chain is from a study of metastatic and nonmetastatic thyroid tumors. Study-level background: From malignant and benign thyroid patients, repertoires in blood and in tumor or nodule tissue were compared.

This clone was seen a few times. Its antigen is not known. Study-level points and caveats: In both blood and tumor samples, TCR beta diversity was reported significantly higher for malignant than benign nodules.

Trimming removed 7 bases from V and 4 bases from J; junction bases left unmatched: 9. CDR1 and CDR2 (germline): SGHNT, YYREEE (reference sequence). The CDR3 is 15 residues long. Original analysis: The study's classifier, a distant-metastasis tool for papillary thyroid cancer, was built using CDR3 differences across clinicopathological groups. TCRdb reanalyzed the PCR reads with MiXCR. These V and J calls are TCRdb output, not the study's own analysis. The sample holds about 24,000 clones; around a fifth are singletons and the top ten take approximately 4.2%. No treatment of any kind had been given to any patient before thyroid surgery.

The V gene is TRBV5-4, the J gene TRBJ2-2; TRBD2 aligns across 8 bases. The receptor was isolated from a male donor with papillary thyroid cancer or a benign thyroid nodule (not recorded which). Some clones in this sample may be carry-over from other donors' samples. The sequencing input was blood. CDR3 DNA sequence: TGTGCCAGCGGACTAGCCCCGTACCCCACCGGGGAGCTGTTTTTT. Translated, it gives CASGLAPYPTGELFF.